This T cell receptor (beta chain) was captured in a study of CD8 T cells in ankylosing spondylitis. Points from the study as a whole: Ankylosing spondylitis blood appeared to carry a characteristic TCR beta motif of roughly eight highly homologous variants.

This clonotype was detected a few times. Its antigen remains unidentified. Quantitative 5'-RACE with molecular barcodes produced the TCR beta libraries. In TCRdb, the 5' RACE reads were re-called with MiXCR into one record per CDR3 protein. The sample records hundreds of thousands of distinct CDR3 sequences, more than 15% being singletons. Sequencing was performed on blood, either unsorted or a sorted T cell fraction (not recorded which). This clonotype was sampled from a male donor with ankylosing spondylitis.

In nucleotides, the CDR3 is TGTGCCAGCAGTGGAGCGAGCGGGGCCACGCAGTATTTT. Its translation is CASSGASGATQYF. This chain joins TRBV12-3 or TRBV12-4 and TRBJ2-3; TRBD2 aligns across 7 bases. V gave up 5 bases and J gave up 9 bases; unmatched junction bases: 8. The CDR3 spans 13 residues.